The following is a TCR beta chain sequence with its context. This entry is derived from a study of technical replicates of blood from a handful of donors. The CDR3 spans 20 residues. V shed 5 bases, J shed 0 bases, and the junction held 20 bases outside the gene matches. From germline, CDR1 is SQVTM and CDR2 ANQGSEA. Here immunoSEQ multiplex PCR was the method, and the copy in TCRdb shows in-frame clones only, minus some. The repertoire holds 79,000 or so clones, with 75% to 95% as singletons. The receptor's source is a human donor in good health. Source material: T cells isolated from PBMCs. This chain joins TRBV29-1 and TRBJ2-1; 9 nucleotides align to TRBD2. The DNA of the CDR3 is TGCAGCGTTATCGGCGGCGGCGCGGGGGGGCCGTCGTTCTCCTACAATGAGCAGTTCTTC. Its protein product is CSVIGGGAGGPSFSYNEQFF.